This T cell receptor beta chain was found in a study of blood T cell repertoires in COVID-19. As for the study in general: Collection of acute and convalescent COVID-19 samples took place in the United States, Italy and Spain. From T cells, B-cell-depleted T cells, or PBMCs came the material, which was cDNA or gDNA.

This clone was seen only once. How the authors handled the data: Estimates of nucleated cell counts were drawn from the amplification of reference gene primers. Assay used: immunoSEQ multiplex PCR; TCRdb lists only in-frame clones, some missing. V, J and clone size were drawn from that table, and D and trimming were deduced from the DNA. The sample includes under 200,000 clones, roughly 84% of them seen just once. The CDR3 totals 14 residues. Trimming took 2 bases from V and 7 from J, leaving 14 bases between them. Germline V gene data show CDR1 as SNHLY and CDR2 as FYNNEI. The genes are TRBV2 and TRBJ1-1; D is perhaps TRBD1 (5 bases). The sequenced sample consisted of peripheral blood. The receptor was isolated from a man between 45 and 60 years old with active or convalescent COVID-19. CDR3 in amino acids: CASSETIRGSEAFF. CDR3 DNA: TGTGCCAGCAGTGAAACAATCCGGGGGAGTGAAGCTTTCTTT.